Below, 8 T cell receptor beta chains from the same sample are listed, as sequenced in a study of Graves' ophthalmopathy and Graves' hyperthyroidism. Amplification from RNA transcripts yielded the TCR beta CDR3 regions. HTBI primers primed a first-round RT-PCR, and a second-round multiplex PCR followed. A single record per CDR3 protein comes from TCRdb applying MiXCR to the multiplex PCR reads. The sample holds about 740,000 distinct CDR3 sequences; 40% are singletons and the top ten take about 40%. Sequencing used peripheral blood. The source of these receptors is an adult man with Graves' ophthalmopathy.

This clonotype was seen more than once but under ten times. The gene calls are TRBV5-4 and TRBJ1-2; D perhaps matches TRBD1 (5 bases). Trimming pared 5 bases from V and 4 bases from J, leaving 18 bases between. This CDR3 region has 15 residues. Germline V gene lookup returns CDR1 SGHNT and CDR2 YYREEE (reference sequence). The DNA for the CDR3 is TGTGCCAGCAGGCACGGGACTCAAGAAGGCTATGGCTACACCTTC. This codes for CASRHGTQEGYGYTF.

For the CDR3, the DNA is TGTGCCAGCAGAAAACAGGGGTATCAGCCCCAGCATTTT. It codes for CASRKQGYQPQHF. The chain couples TRBV24-1 to TRBJ1-5; TRBD1 matches 7 bases. After removal of 11 bases from V and 5 bases from J, the junction contained 8 bases not matched to a gene. CDR1 and CDR2 from the germline V gene are KGHDR and SFDVKD. This CDR3 region has 13 residues.

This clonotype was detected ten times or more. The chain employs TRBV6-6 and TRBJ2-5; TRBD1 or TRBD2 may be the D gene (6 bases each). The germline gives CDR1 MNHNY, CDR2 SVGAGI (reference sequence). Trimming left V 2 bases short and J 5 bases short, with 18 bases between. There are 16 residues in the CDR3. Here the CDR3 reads CASSYLGGGRLETQYF. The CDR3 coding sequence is TGTGCCAGCAGTTACCTAGGGGGAGGAAGGCTTGAGACCCAGTACTTC.

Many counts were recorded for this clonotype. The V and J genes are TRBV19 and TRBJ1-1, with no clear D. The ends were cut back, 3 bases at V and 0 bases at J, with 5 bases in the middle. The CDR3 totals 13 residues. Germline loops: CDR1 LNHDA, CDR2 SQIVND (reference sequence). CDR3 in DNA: TGTGCCAGTAGTATCGAGGTGAACACTGAAGCTTTCTTT. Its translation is CASSIEVNTEAFF.

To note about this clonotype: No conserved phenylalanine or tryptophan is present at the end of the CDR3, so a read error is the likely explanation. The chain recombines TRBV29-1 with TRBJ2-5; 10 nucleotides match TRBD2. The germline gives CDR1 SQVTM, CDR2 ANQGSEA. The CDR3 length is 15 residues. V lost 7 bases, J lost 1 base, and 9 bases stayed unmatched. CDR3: CSAQTSGLPQETQYL. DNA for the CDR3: TGCAGCGCCCAGACTAGCGGGCTACCCCAAGAGACCCAGTACCTC.

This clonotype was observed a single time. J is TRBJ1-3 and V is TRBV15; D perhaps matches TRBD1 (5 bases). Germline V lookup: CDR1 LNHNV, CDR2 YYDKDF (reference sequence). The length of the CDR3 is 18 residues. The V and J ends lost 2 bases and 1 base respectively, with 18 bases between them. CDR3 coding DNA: TGTGCCACCAGCAGATCCGAGGGCTCTGGGGCATCTGGAAACACCATATATTTT. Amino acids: CATSRSEGSGASGNTIYF. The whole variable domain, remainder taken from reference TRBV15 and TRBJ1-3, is DAMVIQNPRYQVTQFGKPVTLSCSQTLNHNVMYWYQQKSSQAPKLLFHYYDKDFNNEADTPDNFQSRRPNTSFCFLDIRSPGLGDTAMYLCATSRSEGSGASGNTIYFGEGSWLTVV.

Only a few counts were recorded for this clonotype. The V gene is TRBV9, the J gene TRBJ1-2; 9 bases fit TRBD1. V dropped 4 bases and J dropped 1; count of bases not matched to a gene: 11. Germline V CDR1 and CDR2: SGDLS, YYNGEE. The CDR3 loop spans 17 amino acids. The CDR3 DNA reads TGTGCCAGCAGCTTAAAGGGGACAGGGCGTTTTAACTATGGCTACACCTTC. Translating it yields CASSLKGTGRFNYGYTF.

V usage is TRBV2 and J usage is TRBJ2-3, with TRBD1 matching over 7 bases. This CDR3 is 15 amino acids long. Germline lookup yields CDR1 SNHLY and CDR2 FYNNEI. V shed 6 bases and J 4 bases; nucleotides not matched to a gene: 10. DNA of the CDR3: TGTGCCAGCAGCCAAGTCTCGAGGGGGCCAGATACGCAGTATTTT. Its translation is CASSQVSRGPDTQYF.